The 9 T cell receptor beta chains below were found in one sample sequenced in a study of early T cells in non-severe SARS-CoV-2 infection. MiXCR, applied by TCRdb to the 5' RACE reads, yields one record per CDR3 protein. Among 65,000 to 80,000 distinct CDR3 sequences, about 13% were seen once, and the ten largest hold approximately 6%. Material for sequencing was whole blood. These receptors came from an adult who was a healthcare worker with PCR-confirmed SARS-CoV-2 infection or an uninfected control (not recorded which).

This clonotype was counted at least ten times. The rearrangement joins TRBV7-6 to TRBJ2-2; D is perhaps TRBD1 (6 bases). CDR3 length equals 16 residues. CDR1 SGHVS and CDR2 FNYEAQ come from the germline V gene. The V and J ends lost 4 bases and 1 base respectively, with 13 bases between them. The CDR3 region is CASSSGVPLNTGELFF. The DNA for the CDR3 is TGTGCCAGCAGCTCAGGGGTGCCGTTGAACACCGGGGAGCTGTTTTTT.

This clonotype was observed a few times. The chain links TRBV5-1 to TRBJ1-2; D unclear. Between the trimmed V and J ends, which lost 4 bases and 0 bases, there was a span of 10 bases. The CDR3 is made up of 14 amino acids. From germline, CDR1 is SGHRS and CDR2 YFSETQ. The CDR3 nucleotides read TGCGCCAGCAGCCTTGAATCTCCTAACTATGGCTACACCTTC. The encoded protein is CASSLESPNYGYTF.

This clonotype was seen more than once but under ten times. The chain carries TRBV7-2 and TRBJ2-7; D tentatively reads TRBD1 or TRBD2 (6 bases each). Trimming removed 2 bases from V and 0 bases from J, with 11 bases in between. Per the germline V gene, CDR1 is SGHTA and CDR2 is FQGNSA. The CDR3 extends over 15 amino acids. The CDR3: CASSLNGGFSYEQYF. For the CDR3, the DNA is TGTGCCAGCAGCTTAAACGGGGGCTTCTCCTACGAGCAGTACTTC.

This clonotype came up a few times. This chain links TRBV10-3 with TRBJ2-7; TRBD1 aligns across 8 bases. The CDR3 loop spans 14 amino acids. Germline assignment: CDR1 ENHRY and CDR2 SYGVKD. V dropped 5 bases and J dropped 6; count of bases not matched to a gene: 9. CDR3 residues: CAISLGQGVGEQYF. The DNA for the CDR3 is TGTGCCATCAGTTTAGGACAGGGTGTTGGCGAGCAGTACTTC.

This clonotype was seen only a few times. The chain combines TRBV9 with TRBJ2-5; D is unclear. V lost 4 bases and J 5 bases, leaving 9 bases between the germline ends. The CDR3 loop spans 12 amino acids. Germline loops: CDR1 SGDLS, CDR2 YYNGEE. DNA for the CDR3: TGTGCCAGCAGCCCAATGGGGGAGACCCAGTACTTC. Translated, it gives CASSPMGETQYF.

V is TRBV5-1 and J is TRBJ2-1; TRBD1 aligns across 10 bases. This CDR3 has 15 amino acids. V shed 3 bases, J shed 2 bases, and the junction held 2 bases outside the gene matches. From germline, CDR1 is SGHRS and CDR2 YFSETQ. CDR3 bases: TGCGCCAGCAGCTCGGGACAGGGGCCCTACAATGAGCAGTTCTTC. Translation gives CASSSGQGPYNEQFF. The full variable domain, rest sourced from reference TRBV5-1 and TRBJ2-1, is KAGVTQTPRYLIKTRGQQVTLSCSPISGHRSVSWYQQTPGQGLQFLFEYFSETQRNKGNFPGRFSGRQFSNSRSEMNVSTLELGDSALYLCASSSGQGPYNEQFFGPGTRLTVL.

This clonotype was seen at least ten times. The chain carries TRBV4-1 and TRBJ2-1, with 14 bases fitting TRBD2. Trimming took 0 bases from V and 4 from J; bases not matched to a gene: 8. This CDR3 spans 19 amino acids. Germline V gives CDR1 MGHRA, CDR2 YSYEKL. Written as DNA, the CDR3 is TGCGCCAGCAGCCAAGATGGGACTAGCGGGAGAAGGAGATACAATGAGCAGTTCTTC. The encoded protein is CASSQDGTSGRRRYNEQFF.

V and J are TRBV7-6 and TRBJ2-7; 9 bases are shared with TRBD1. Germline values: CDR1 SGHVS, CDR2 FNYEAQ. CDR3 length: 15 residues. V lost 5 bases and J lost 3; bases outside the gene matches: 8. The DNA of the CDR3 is TGTGCCAGCAGCCACGGACAGGGGCAGGTCTACGAGCAGTACTTC. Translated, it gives CASSHGQGQVYEQYF.

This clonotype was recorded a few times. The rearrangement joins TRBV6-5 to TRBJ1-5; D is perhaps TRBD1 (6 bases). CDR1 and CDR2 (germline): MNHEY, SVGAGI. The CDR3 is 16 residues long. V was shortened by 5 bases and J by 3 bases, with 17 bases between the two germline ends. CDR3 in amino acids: CASSPLGGPSNQPQHF. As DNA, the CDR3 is TGTGCCAGCAGTCCCCTAGGGGGGCCTTCCAATCAGCCCCAGCATTTT.